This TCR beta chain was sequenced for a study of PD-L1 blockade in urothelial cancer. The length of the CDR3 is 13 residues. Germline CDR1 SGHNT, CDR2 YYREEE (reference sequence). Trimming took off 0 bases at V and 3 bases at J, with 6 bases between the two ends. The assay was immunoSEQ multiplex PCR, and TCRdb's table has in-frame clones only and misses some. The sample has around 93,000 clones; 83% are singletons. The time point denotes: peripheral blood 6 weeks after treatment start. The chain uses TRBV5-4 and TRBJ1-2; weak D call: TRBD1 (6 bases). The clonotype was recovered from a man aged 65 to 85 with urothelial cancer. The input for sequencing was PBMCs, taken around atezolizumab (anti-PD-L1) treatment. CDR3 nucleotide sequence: TGTGCCAGCAGCTTGGACAGGGACTATGGCTACACCTTC. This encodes CASSLDRDYGYTF.